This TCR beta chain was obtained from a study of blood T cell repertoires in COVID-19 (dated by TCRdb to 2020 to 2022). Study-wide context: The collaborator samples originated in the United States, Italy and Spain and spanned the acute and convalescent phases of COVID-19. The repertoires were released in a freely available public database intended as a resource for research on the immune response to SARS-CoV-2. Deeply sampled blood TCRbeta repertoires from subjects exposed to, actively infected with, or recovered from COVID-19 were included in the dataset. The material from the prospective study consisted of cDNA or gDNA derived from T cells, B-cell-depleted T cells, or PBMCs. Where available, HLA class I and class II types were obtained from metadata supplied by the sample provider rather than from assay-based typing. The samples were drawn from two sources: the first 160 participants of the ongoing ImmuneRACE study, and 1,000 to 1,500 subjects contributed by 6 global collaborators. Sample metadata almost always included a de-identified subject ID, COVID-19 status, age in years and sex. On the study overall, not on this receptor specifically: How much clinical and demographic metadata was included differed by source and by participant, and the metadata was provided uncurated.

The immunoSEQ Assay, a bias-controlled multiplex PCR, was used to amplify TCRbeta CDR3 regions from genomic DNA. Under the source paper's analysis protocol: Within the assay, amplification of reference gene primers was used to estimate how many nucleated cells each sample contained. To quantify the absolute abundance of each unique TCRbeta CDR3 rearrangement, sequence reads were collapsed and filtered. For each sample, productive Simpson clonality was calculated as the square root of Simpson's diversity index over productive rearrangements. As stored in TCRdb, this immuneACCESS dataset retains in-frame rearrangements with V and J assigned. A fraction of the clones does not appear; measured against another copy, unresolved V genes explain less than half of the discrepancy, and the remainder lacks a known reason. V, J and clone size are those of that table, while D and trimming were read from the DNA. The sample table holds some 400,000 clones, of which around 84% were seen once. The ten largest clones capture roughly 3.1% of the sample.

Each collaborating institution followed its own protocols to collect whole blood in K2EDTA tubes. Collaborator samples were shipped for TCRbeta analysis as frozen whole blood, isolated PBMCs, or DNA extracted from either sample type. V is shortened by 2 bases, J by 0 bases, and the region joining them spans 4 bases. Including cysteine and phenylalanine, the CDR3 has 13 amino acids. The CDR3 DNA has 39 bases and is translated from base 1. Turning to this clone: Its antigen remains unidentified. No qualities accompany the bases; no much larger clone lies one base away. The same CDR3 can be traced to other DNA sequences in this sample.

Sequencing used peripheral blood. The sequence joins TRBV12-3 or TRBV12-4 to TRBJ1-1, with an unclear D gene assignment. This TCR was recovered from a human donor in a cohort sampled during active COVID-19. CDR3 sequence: CASSLRVNTEAFF. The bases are TGTGCCAGCAGTTTACGGGTGAACACTGAAGCTTTCTTT.